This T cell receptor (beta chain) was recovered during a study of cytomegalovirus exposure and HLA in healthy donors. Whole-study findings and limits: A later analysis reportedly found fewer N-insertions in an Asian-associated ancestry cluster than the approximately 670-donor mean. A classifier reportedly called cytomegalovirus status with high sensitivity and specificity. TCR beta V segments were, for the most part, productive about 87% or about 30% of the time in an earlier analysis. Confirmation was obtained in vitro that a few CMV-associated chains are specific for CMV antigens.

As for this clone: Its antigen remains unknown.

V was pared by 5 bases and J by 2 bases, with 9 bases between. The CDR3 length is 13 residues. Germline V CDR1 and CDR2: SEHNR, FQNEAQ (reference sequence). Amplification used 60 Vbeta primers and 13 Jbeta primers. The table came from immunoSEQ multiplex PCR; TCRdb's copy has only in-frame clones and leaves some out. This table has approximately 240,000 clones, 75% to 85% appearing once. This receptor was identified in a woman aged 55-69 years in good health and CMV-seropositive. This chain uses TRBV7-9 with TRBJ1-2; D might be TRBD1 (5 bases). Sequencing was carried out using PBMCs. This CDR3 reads CASSQGSNYGYTF. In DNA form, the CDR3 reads TGTGCCAGCAGCCAGGGCTCCAACTATGGCTACACCTTC. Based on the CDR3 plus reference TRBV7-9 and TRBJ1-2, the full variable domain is DTGVSQNPRHKITKRGQNVTFRCDPISEHNRLYWYRQTLGQGPEFLTYFQNEAQLEKSRLLSDRFSAERPKGSFSTLEIQRTEQGDSAMYLCASSQGSNYGYTFGSGTRLTVV.